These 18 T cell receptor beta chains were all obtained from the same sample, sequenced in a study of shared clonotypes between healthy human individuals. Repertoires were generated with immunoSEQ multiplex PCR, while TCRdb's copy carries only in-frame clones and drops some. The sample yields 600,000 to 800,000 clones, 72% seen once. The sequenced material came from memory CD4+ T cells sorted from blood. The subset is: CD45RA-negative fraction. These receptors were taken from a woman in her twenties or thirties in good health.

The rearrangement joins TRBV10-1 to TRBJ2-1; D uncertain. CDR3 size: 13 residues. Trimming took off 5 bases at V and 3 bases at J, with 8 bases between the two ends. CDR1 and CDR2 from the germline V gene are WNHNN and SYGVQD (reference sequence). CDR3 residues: CASSPDGYNEQFF. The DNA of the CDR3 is TGCGCCAGCAGTCCTGACGGCTACAATGAGCAGTTCTTC.

The chain's CDR3 is CASPSPGTGEQYF. The CDR3 nucleotides read TGTGCCAGCCCCTCACCAGGGACTGGGGAGCAGTACTTC. The rearrangement uses TRBV28 and TRBJ2-7, with a tentative D call TRBD2 (6 bases). The V end was cut by 8 bases, the J end by 7 bases, with 18 bases between. The CDR3 has 13 residues. In germline, CDR1 is MDHEN, CDR2 SYDVKM.

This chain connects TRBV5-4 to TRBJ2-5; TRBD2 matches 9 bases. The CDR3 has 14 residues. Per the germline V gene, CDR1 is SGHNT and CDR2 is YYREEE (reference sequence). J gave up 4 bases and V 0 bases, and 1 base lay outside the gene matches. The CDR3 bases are TGTGCCAGCAGCTTGGGCGGGAGGGGAGAGACCCAGTACTTC. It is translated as CASSLGGRGETQYF.

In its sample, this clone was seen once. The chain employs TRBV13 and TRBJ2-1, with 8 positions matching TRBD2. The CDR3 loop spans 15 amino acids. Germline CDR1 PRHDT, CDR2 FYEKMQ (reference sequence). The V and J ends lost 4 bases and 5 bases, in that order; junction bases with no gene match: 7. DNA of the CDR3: TGTGCCAGCAGCTCGCCGAGCGGGAGCCACAATGAGCAGTTCTTC. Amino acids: CASSSPSGSHNEQFF.

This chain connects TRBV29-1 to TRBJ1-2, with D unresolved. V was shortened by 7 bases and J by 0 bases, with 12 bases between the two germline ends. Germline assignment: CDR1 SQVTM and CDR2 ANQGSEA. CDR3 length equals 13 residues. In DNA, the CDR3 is TGCAGCGCCACCCGGGATCCTAACTATGGCTACACCTTC. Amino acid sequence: CSATRDPNYGYTF.

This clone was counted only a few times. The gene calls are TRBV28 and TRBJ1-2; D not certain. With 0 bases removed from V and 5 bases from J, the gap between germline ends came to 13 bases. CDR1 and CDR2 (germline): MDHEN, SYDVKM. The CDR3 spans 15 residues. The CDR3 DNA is TGTGCCAGCAGTTTATGGCCGGCTTCTAGATATGGCTACACCTTC. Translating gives CASSLWPASRYGYTF.

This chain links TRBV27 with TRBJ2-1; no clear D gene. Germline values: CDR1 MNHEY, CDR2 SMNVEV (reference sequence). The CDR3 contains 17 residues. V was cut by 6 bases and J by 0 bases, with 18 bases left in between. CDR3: CASSPTKARYSYNEQFF. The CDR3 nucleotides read TGTGCCAGCAGCCCAACTAAAGCTAGATACTCCTACAATGAGCAGTTCTTC.

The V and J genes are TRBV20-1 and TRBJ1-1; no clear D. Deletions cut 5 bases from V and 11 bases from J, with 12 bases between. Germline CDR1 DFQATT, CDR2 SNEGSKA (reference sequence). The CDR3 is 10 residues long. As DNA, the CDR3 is TGCAGTGCTCCACCTGATTTGGCTTTCTTT. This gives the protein CSAPPDLAFF.

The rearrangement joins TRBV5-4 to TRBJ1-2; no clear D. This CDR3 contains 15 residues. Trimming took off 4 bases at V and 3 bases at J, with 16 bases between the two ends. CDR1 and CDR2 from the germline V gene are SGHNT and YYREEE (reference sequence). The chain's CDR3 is CASSHAKNRDYGYTF. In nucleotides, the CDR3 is TGTGCCAGCAGCCACGCCAAAAACAGAGACTATGGCTACACCTTC.

CDR3 in DNA: TGCGCCAGCAGCCGAGACAGAGAAACTAACTATGGCTACACCTTC. Translating gives CASSRDRETNYGYTF. V and J are TRBV4-1 and TRBJ1-2; maybe TRBD1 (5 bases). Germline V gene lookup returns CDR1 MGHRA and CDR2 YSYEKL. The ends were cut back, 4 bases at V and 0 bases at J, with 12 bases in the middle. This CDR3 is 15 amino acids long.

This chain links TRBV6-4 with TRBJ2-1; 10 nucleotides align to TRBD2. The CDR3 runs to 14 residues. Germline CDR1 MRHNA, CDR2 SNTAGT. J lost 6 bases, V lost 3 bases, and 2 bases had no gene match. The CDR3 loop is CASSEAGGVNEQFF. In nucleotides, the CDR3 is TGTGCCAGCAGTGAAGCGGGAGGGGTCAATGAGCAGTTCTTC.

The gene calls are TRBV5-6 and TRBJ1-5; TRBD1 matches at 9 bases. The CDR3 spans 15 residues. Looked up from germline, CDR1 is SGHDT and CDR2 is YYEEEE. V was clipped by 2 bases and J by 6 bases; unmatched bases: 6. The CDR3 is CASSFTGGQVQPQHF. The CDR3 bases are TGTGCCAGCAGCTTTACAGGGGGCCAGGTTCAGCCCCAGCATTTT.

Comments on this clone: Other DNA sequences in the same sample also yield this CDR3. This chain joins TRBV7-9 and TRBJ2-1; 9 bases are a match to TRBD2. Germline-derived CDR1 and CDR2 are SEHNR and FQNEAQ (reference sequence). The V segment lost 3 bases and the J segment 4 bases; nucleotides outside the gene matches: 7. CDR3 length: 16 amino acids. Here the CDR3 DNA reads TGTGCCAGCAGCTTCGCGGCTAGCGGGGCGTACAATGAGCAGTTCTTC. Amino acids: CASSFAASGAYNEQFF. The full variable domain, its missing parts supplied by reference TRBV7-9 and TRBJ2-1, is DTGVSQNPRHKITKRGQNVTFRCDPISEHNRLYWYRQTLGQGPEFLTYFQNEAQLEKSRLLSDRFSAERPKGSFSTLEIQRTEQGDSAMYLCASSFAASGAYNEQFFGPGTRLTVL.

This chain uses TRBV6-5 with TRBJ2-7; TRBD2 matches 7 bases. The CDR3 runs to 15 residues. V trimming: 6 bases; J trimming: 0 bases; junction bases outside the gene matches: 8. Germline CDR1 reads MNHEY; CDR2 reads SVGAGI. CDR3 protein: CASSLTGGSSYEQYF. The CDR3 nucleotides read TGTGCCAGCAGCCTTACAGGCGGGAGCTCCTACGAGCAGTACTTC.

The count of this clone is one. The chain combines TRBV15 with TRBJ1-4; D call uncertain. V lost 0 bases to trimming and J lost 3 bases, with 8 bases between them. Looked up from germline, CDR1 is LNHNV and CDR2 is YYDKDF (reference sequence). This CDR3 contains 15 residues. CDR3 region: CATSRDLEANEKLFF. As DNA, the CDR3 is TGTGCCACCAGCAGAGATCTCGAAGCTAATGAAAAACTGTTTTTT.

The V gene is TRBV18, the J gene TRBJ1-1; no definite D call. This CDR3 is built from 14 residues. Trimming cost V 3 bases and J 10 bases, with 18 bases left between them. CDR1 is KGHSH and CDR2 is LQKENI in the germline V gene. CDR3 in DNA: TGTGCCAGCTCACCGAGGGAAGAGGTCTTGGGAGCTTTCTTT. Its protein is CASSPREEVLGAFF.

The CDR3 sequence is CASREDENLYGYTF. The DNA of the CDR3 is TGCGCCAGCAGGGAGGATGAGAATCTCTATGGCTACACCTTC. V and J are TRBV10-2 and TRBJ1-2; no reliable D call. Trimming left V 6 bases short and J 4 bases short, with 15 bases between. Germline V gene sequence: CDR1 WSHSY, CDR2 SAAADI. The CDR3 runs to 14 residues.

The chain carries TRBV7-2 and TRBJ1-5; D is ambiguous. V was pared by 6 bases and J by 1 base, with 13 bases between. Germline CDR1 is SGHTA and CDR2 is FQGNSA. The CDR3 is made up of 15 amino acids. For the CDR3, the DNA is TGTGCCAGCAGGACGGACGCGTTGAGCAATCAGCCCCAGCATTTT. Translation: CASRTDALSNQPQHF.